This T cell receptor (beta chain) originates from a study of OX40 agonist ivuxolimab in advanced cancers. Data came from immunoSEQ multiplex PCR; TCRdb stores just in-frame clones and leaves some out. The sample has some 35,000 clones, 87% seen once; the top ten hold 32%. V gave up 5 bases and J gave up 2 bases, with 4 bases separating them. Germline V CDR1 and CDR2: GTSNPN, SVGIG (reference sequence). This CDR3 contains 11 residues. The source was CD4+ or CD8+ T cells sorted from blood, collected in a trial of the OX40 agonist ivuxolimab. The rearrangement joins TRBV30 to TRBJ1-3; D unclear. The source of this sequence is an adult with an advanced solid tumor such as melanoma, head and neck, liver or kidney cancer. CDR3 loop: CAWEPGNTIYF. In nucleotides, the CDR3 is TGTGCCTGGGAACCTGGAAACACCATATATTTT.